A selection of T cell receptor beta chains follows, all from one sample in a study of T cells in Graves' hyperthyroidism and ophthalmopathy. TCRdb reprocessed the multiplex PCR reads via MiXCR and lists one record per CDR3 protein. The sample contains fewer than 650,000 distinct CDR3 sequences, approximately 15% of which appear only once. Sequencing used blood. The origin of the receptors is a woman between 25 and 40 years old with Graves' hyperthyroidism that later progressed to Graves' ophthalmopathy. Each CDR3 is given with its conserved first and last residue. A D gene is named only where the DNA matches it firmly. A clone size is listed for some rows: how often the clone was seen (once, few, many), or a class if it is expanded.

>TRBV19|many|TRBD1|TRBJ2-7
CASSMEGRGPYEQYF
TGTGCCAGTAGTATGGAGGGCAGGGGGCCGTACGAGCAGTACTTC
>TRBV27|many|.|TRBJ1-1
CASSWMQGNTEAFF
TGTGCCAGCAGTTGGATGCAGGGGAACACTGAAGCTTTCTTT
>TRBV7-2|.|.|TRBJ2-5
CASSSYLEETQYF
TGTGCCAGCAGCTCCTACTTAGAAGAGACCCAGTACTTC
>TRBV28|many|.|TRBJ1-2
CASSFHDDPLGYTF
TGTGCCAGCAGTTTTCACGACGATCCCCTCGGCTACACCTTC
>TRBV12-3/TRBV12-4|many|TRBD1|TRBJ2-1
CASGFRDRDNEQFF
TGTGCCAGCGGATTCCGGGACAGGGACAATGAGCAGTTCTTC
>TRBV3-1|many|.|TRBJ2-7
CASSPMGGSYEQYF
TGTGCCAGCAGCCCGATGGGGGGATCGTACGAGCAGTACTTC
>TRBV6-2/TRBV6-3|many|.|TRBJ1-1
CASSPGQTMNTEAFF
TGTGCCAGCAGTCCCGGACAGACGATGAACACTGAAGCTTTCTTT
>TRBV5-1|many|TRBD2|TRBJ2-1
CASSKGLAEIYNEQFF
TGCGCCAGCAGCAAAGGACTAGCGGAGATCTACAATGAGCAGTTCTTC
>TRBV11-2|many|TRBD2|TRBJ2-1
CASSSSLTSGRGDEQFF
TGTGCCAGCAGCTCCTCGCTGACTAGCGGGAGAGGAGATGAGCAGTTCTTC
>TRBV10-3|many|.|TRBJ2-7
CAISEWGYEQYF
TGTGCCATCAGTGAATGGGGCTACGAGCAGTACTTC
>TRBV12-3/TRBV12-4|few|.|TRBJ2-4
CASSFLFLQGRAKNIQYF
TGTGCCAGCAGTTTCCTGTTTCTGCAGGGGAGAGCCAAAAACATTCAGTACTTC
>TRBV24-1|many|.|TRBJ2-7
CATSDYKAGAYEQYF
TGTGCCACCAGTGATTACAAGGCAGGGGCCTACGAGCAGTACTTC
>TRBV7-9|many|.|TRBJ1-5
CASSLADEGEVPQHF
TGTGCCAGCAGCTTAGCGGACGAGGGAGAGGTGCCCCAGCATTTT
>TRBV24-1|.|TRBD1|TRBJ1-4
CATSSGQGANEKLFF
TGTGCCACCAGTTCGGGACAGGGGGCTAATGAAAAACTGTTTTTT
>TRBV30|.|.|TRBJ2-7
CAWSKERSMEQYF
TGTGCCTGGAGTAAGGAAAGAAGCATGGAGCAGTACTTC
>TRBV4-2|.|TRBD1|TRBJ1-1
CASSQDIRGDSQSEAFF
TGTGCCAGCAGCCAAGATATCCGAGGGGACAGTCAGAGTGAAGCTTTCTTT
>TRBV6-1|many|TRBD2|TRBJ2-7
CASSYTLPLSGSSYEQYF
TGTGCCAGCAGTTACACCCTACCTCTTAGCGGGAGTAGCTACGAGCAGTACTTC
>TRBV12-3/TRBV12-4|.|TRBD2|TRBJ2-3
CASSFFGRADTQYF
TGTGCCAGCAGTTTCTTCGGGAGGGCCGATACGCAGTATTTT
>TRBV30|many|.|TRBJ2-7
CAWSAGHGPLEQYF
TGTGCCTGGAGTGCCGGACATGGACCCTTGGAGCAGTACTTC
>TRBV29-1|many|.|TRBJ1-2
CSVDGQLYGYTF
TGCAGCGTTGACGGTCAGTTGTATGGCTACACCTTC
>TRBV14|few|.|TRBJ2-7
CASGMGTYEQYF
TGTGCCAGCGGAATGGGGACCTACGAGCAGTACTTC
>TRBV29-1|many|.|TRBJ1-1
CSVVLKYQDNTEAFF
TGCAGCGTTGTCCTCAAATACCAAGACAACACTGAAGCTTTCTTT
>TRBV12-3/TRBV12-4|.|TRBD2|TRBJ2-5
CASSLAPVWQATGLAKGEAQYF
TGTGCCAGCAGTTTGGCTCCGGTGTGGCAGGCAACGGGACTAGCGAAGGGAGAGGCCCAGTACTTC
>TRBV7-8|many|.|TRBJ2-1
CASSLVSGSEQFF
TGTGCCAGCAGCTTAGTATCCGGGAGTGAGCAGTTCTTC
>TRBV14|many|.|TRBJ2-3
CASSPRKFRGTDTQYF
TGTGCCAGCAGCCCCAGAAAGTTTCGGGGCACAGATACGCAGTATTTT
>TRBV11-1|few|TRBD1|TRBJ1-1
CASSSRTGKSAEASF
TGTGCCAGCAGCTCCCGGACAGGGAAGAGCGCTGAAGCTTCCTTT
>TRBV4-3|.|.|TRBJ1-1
CASSQGWNEAFF
TGCGCCAGCAGCCAAGGATGGAATGAAGCTTTCTTT
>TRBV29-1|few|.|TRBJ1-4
CSARQTSREKLFF
TGCAGCGCTAGACAGACGAGTCGGGAAAAACTGTTTTTT
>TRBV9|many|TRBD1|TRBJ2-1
CASSVPGQGYNEQFF
TGTGCCAGCAGCGTTCCGGGACAGGGATACAATGAGCAGTTCTTC
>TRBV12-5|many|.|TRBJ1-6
CASLLDWASPLHF
TGTGCTAGCCTACTCGATTGGGCTTCACCCCTCCACTTT